These T cell receptor beta chains were read from a single sample in a study of molecular identifiers for immune sequencing clone quantification. Using its own MiXCR run on the PCR reads, TCRdb lists one record per CDR3 protein. The data contain around 460,000 distinct CDR3 sequences, roughly 25% of them seen just once; the ten biggest clones take up 0.76%. The specimen was naive CD8+ T cells from blood, with Jurkat cell RNA spiked in. These receptors came from a human donor in good health. Some libraries in this study had Jurkat cell RNA spiked in. The CDR3 runs from the conserved cysteine through the conserved F or W. The D gene is left open where the match is weak. Some rows mark clone size as missing; the rest say once, few, many or name a class of expanded clone.

v_gene: TRBV6-8; abundance: .; j_gene: TRBJ2-3; len: 16; d_gene: .; CDR3nt: TGTGCCAGCAGTTACCCGGGACGGGAGAGGACAGATACGCAGTATTTT; CDR3aa: CASSYPGRERTDTQYF
v_gene: TRBV3-2; abundance: .; j_gene: TRBJ1-5; len: 17; d_gene: .; CDR3nt: TGTGCCAGCAGCCACCCCGCGGCAGGGGGATTCAATCAGCCCCAGCATTTT; CDR3aa: CASSHPAAGGFNQPQHF
v_gene: TRBV7-2; abundance: .; j_gene: TRBJ2-1; len: 20; d_gene: .; CDR3nt: TGTGCCAGCAGCTCCCCCCCCGAAGCAGAAAGAATAGTCCCCTACAATGAGCAGTTCTTC; CDR3aa: CASSSPPEAERIVPYNEQFF
v_gene: TRBV20-1; abundance: .; j_gene: TRBJ2-7; len: 13; d_gene: TRBD1; CDR3nt: TGCAGTGCACCGACAGGGGCCAACTACGAGCAGTACTTC; CDR3aa: CSAPTGANYEQYF
v_gene: TRBV20-1; abundance: many; j_gene: TRBJ2-7; len: 17; d_gene: TRBD2; CDR3nt: TGCAGTGCTAGAGATCGATCCCCGGGACTACGGGCATCCGAGCAGTACTTC; CDR3aa: CSARDRSPGLRASEQYF
v_gene: TRBV12-3/TRBV12-4; abundance: .; j_gene: TRBJ1-2; len: 14; d_gene: .; CDR3nt: TGTGCCAGCAGTTTCCAGGGCGGGGGCTATGGCTACACCTTC; CDR3aa: CASSFQGGGYGYTF
v_gene: TRBV6-5; abundance: .; j_gene: TRBJ1-4; len: 13; d_gene: .; CDR3nt: TGTGCCAGCGCATTAGAGGAGTGGGAAAAACTGTTTTTT; CDR3aa: CASALEEWEKLFF
v_gene: TRBV4-1; abundance: many; j_gene: TRBJ1-1; len: 15; d_gene: TRBD1; CDR3nt: TGCGCCAGCAGCCAAGATAGGCTGGACAGGACTGAAGCTTTCTTT; CDR3aa: CASSQDRLDRTEAFF
v_gene: TRBV6-1; abundance: .; j_gene: TRBJ2-7; len: 12; d_gene: .; CDR3nt: TGTGCCAGCAGTTCGGACGCACACGAGCAGTACTTC; CDR3aa: CASSSDAHEQYF
v_gene: TRBV2; abundance: .; j_gene: TRBJ2-7; len: 15; d_gene: TRBD2; CDR3nt: TGTGCGAGCAGTGATGTGTGGACTAGCGGGGTCGAGCAGTACTTC; CDR3aa: CASSDVWTSGVEQYF
v_gene: TRBV7-9; abundance: few; j_gene: TRBJ2-4; len: 18; d_gene: .; CDR3nt: TGTGCCAGCAGCTTAGTGGGCCAGGGGAAAGGTGGTTATAGCATTCAGTACTTC; CDR3aa: CASSLVGQGKGGYSIQYF
v_gene: TRBV2; abundance: .; j_gene: TRBJ2-5; len: 12; d_gene: .; CDR3nt: TGTGCCAGCAGTGGCGGACTAGAGACCCAGTACTTC; CDR3aa: CASSGGLETQYF
v_gene: TRBV9; abundance: .; j_gene: TRBJ2-3; len: 18; d_gene: TRBD2; CDR3nt: TGTGCCAGCAGCGGTGGACTAGCGGGGGGGCCGAGCCCAGATACGCAGTATTTT; CDR3aa: CASSGGLAGGPSPDTQYF
v_gene: TRBV4-1; abundance: many; j_gene: TRBJ1-2; len: 15; d_gene: .; CDR3nt: TGCGCCAGCAGCCAAGAACGCATGCTTGACTATGGCTACACCTTC; CDR3aa: CASSQERMLDYGYTF
v_gene: TRBV7-2; abundance: many; j_gene: TRBJ1-5; len: 14; d_gene: .; CDR3nt: TGTGCCAGCAGCTTATCTACAGGGTCTCAGCCCCAGCATTTT; CDR3aa: CASSLSTGSQPQHF
v_gene: TRBV29-1; abundance: many; j_gene: TRBJ2-1; len: 14; d_gene: TRBD1; CDR3nt: TGCAGCGTATCCCGGGACAGGGGGCCGGATGAGCAGTTCTTC; CDR3aa: CSVSRDRGPDEQFF
v_gene: TRBV28; abundance: once; j_gene: TRBJ1-1; len: 18; d_gene: .; CDR3nt: TGTGCCAGCAGCAGGGAACCGGGACTTCGACCCCTGAACACTGAAGCTTTCTTT; CDR3aa: CASSREPGLRPLNTEAFF
v_gene: TRBV25-1; abundance: few; j_gene: TRBJ2-1; len: 14; d_gene: .; CDR3nt: TGTGCCAGCAATGAGAGGCACAGCGACAATGAGCAGTTCTTC; CDR3aa: CASNERHSDNEQFF
v_gene: TRBV27; abundance: .; j_gene: TRBJ2-7; len: 13; d_gene: .; CDR3nt: TGTGCCAGCAGTTTATCTTGGGCCTACGAGCAGTACTTC; CDR3aa: CASSLSWAYEQYF
v_gene: TRBV11-2; abundance: once; j_gene: TRBJ1-1; len: 17; d_gene: .; CDR3nt: TGTGCCAGCAGCCTGGGATTCTCCGAGACAGTGAACACTGAAGCTTTCTTT; CDR3aa: CASSLGFSETVNTEAFF
v_gene: TRBV5-5; abundance: few; j_gene: TRBJ2-7; len: 16; d_gene: TRBD2; CDR3nt: TGTGCCAGCAGCGGGGGACTAGCGGGAGCTCATTACGAGCAGTACTTC; CDR3aa: CASSGGLAGAHYEQYF
v_gene: TRBV19; abundance: .; j_gene: TRBJ2-7; len: 13; d_gene: .; CDR3nt: TGTGCCAGTAGTATGGGGATCAGCTACGAGCAGTACTTC; CDR3aa: CASSMGISYEQYF
v_gene: TRBV19; abundance: .; j_gene: TRBJ2-3; len: 15; d_gene: TRBD2; CDR3nt: TGTGCCAGTAGTATCGGCAGCGGGGGCTCAGATACGCAGTATTTT; CDR3aa: CASSIGSGGSDTQYF
v_gene: TRBV2; abundance: .; j_gene: TRBJ2-3; len: 16; d_gene: .; CDR3nt: TGTGCCAGCAGCCCTTTCGTGAGTAAAGGCACAGATACGCAGTATTTT; CDR3aa: CASSPFVSKGTDTQYF
v_gene: TRBV24-1; abundance: many; j_gene: TRBJ2-2; len: 16; d_gene: TRBD2; CDR3nt: TGTGCCACCAGTGATCAGACTAGCGCGAACACCGGGGAGCTGTTTTTT; CDR3aa: CATSDQTSANTGELFF
v_gene: TRBV24-1; abundance: few; j_gene: TRBJ1-5; len: 18; d_gene: .; CDR3nt: TGTGCCACCAGTGACCCCCTGAAGAGGGAGGGGCGGCGTCAGCCCCAGCATTTT; CDR3aa: CATSDPLKREGRRQPQHF
v_gene: TRBV30; abundance: .; j_gene: TRBJ1-1; len: 13; d_gene: .; CDR3nt: TGTGCCTGGAGGTATGGGGAAAACACTGAAGCTTTCTTT; CDR3aa: CAWRYGENTEAFF
v_gene: TRBV28; abundance: many; j_gene: TRBJ2-7; len: 16; d_gene: .; CDR3nt: TGTGCCAGCAGTTCCGCCGGAGACAGTTTAGTCGACGAGCAGTACTTC; CDR3aa: CASSSAGDSLVDEQYF
v_gene: TRBV13; abundance: many; j_gene: TRBJ2-3; len: 17; d_gene: TRBD2; CDR3nt: TGTGCCAGCAGCTTAGGCCTAGCGGGGGCCCACACAGATACGCAGTATTTT; CDR3aa: CASSLGLAGAHTDTQYF
v_gene: TRBV5-1; abundance: many; j_gene: TRBJ1-3; len: 16; d_gene: .; CDR3nt: TGCGCCAGCAGCCAAGAGGGAGTGAGCTCTGGAAACACCATATATTTT; CDR3aa: CASSQEGVSSGNTIYF
v_gene: TRBV6-2/TRBV6-3; abundance: .; j_gene: TRBJ2-7; len: 16; d_gene: .; CDR3nt: TGTGCCAGCAGTTTCTTCATCGGCAGGGGGGTCGACGAGCAGTACTTC; CDR3aa: CASSFFIGRGVDEQYF
v_gene: TRBV13; abundance: few; j_gene: TRBJ2-7; len: 14; d_gene: TRBD1; CDR3nt: TGTGCCAGCAGCTTCGGACAGGGTTTGGCCGAGCAGTACTTC; CDR3aa: CASSFGQGLAEQYF
v_gene: TRBV10-3; abundance: few; j_gene: TRBJ1-2; len: 16; d_gene: TRBD1; CDR3nt: TGTGCCATCAGTGAGTCGAGGGGACAGGAGAACTATGGCTACACCTTC; CDR3aa: CAISESRGQENYGYTF
v_gene: TRBV2; abundance: many; j_gene: TRBJ1-3; len: 14; d_gene: .; CDR3nt: TGTGCCAGCAGTGCAACAGGACCGGGAAACACCATATATTTT; CDR3aa: CASSATGPGNTIYF
v_gene: TRBV19; abundance: few; j_gene: TRBJ2-3; len: 20; d_gene: .; CDR3nt: TGTGCCAGTACCCTCAGGCCCGACGTCTTTCAGGCCGAGAACGTAGATACGCAGTATTTT; CDR3aa: CASTLRPDVFQAENVDTQYF
v_gene: TRBV19; abundance: .; j_gene: TRBJ2-5; len: 16; d_gene: .; CDR3nt: TGTGCCAGTAGGATATCCGGGAGAGGGACTGGAGAGACCCAGTACTTC; CDR3aa: CASRISGRGTGETQYF
v_gene: TRBV7-9; abundance: few; j_gene: TRBJ2-6; len: 17; d_gene: .; CDR3nt: TGTGCCAGCAGCTTAGGGGACGTCCACTCTGGGGCCAACGTCCTGACTTTC; CDR3aa: CASSLGDVHSGANVLTF
v_gene: TRBV2; abundance: .; j_gene: TRBJ1-6; len: 15; d_gene: .; CDR3nt: TGTGCCAGCAGTGATACCAGCGTCTATAATTCACCCCTCCACTTT; CDR3aa: CASSDTSVYNSPLHF
v_gene: TRBV5-5; abundance: many; j_gene: TRBJ2-3; len: 15; d_gene: TRBD1; CDR3nt: TGTGCCAGCAGCTACCCGACAGGGGAAAAAGATACGCAGTATTTT; CDR3aa: CASSYPTGEKDTQYF
v_gene: TRBV27; abundance: few; j_gene: TRBJ2-7; len: 14; d_gene: .; CDR3nt: TGTGCCAGCAGTTTAGGGGGGACCTTCTACGAGCAGTACTTC; CDR3aa: CASSLGGTFYEQYF
v_gene: TRBV5-5; abundance: .; j_gene: TRBJ1-1; len: 14; d_gene: TRBD1; CDR3nt: TGTGCCAGCAGCTGGGACAGGGAGAGCACTGAAGCTCTCTTT; CDR3aa: CASSWDRESTEALF
v_gene: TRBV7-6; abundance: .; j_gene: TRBJ2-5; len: 15; d_gene: .; CDR3nt: TGTGCCAGCAGCGACCCGCGGGGTAACCAAGAGACCCAGTACTTC; CDR3aa: CASSDPRGNQETQYF
v_gene: TRBV19; abundance: .; j_gene: TRBJ2-7; len: 16; d_gene: .; CDR3nt: TGTGCCAGTAGTATGGGACTCAGGTCTAGCTCCTACGAGCAGTACTTC; CDR3aa: CASSMGLRSSSYEQYF
v_gene: TRBV24-1; abundance: many; j_gene: TRBJ2-3; len: 13; d_gene: .; CDR3nt: TGTGCCACCAGTGAGGGAGCGTCAGAGACGCAGTATTTT; CDR3aa: CATSEGASETQYF
v_gene: TRBV29-1; abundance: many; j_gene: TRBJ2-5; len: 14; d_gene: .; CDR3nt: TGCAGCGTCTACACCTGGACAAGCCAAGAGACCCAGTACTTC; CDR3aa: CSVYTWTSQETQYF
v_gene: TRBV28; abundance: many; j_gene: TRBJ2-7; len: 14; d_gene: TRBD1; CDR3nt: TGTGCCAGCAGCGACAGGGCTGTTTCCTACGAGCAGTACTTC; CDR3aa: CASSDRAVSYEQYF
v_gene: TRBV27; abundance: .; j_gene: TRBJ1-5; len: 14; d_gene: .; CDR3nt: TGTGCCAGCAGTTTGGTAGGGGAACATCAGCCCCAGCATTTT; CDR3aa: CASSLVGEHQPQHF
v_gene: TRBV7-6; abundance: few; j_gene: TRBJ2-2; len: 14; d_gene: TRBD1; CDR3nt: TGTGCCATCCCGGGACAGGGAGCCACCGGGGAGCTGTTTTTT; CDR3aa: CAIPGQGATGELFF
v_gene: TRBV7-2; abundance: .; j_gene: TRBJ2-7; len: 15; d_gene: .; CDR3nt: TGTGCCAGCAGCAACGACCACAGTAGCTCCTACGAGCAGTACTTC; CDR3aa: CASSNDHSSSYEQYF
v_gene: TRBV13; abundance: many; j_gene: TRBJ1-1; len: 15; d_gene: .; CDR3nt: TGTGCCAGCAGATCGAGAGGGGGAGTGAACACTGAAGCTTTCTTT; CDR3aa: CASRSRGGVNTEAFF
v_gene: TRBV29-1; abundance: many; j_gene: TRBJ2-3; len: 11; d_gene: .; CDR3nt: TGCAGCGTTGAAAGCACAGATACGCAGTATTTT; CDR3aa: CSVESTDTQYF
v_gene: TRBV29-1; abundance: .; j_gene: TRBJ2-1; len: 14; d_gene: .; CDR3nt: TGCAGCGTTGAAAAGACAGACTCCTACAATGAGCAGTTCTTC; CDR3aa: CSVEKTDSYNEQFF
v_gene: TRBV2; abundance: many; j_gene: TRBJ2-7; len: 14; d_gene: .; CDR3nt: TGTGCCAGCAGTAACGGCTCGGCCTCCTACGAGCAGTACTTC; CDR3aa: CASSNGSASYEQYF
v_gene: TRBV12-2; abundance: .; j_gene: TRBJ2-3; len: 20; d_gene: .; CDR3nt: TGTGCAAGTCGCTTAGGGGTGGCTAGCGGGGGACGGACGATTACAGATACGCAGTATTTT; CDR3aa: CASRLGVASGGRTITDTQYF
v_gene: TRBV29-1; abundance: .; j_gene: TRBJ2-1; len: 14; d_gene: TRBD1; CDR3nt: TGCAGCGTTGCGGGACAGGGGTCGAACAATGAGCAGTTCTTC; CDR3aa: CSVAGQGSNNEQFF
v_gene: TRBV10-3; abundance: .; j_gene: TRBJ2-2; len: 16; d_gene: .; CDR3nt: TGTGCCATCAGTGAGCGCGAGGGAAGAAGTACCGGGGAGCTGTTTTTT; CDR3aa: CAISEREGRSTGELFF
v_gene: TRBV10-3; abundance: .; j_gene: TRBJ2-7; len: 14; d_gene: .; CDR3nt: TGTGCCATCAGGTTGACAGGCGCTTCCTACGAGCAGTACTTC; CDR3aa: CAIRLTGASYEQYF
v_gene: TRBV29-1; abundance: many; j_gene: TRBJ1-1; len: 10; d_gene: .; CDR3nt: TGCAGCGTTGAAGGGGCTGAAGCTTTCTTT; CDR3aa: CSVEGAEAFF
v_gene: TRBV7-8; abundance: many; j_gene: TRBJ1-4; len: 18; d_gene: TRBD1; CDR3nt: TGTGCCAGCAGGGGGTCGGGCACCGGGACAGCTTCTAATGAAAAACTGTTTTTT; CDR3aa: CASRGSGTGTASNEKLFF
v_gene: TRBV4-3; abundance: few; j_gene: TRBJ2-7; len: 16; d_gene: TRBD1; CDR3nt: TGCGCCAGCAGCTACAACCGGGACAGGGAATCCTACGAGCAGTACTTC; CDR3aa: CASSYNRDRESYEQYF